The text below deals with one T cell receptor beta chain. The data were taken from a study of blood T cell repertoires in COVID-19. Data came from immunoSEQ multiplex PCR; TCRdb stores just in-frame clones and leaves some out. Of approximately 240,000 clones in the sample, 82% were seen once. Sequencing was performed on peripheral blood. The TCR sequence derives from a woman older than 75 with active or convalescent COVID-19.

Here the CDR3 reads CASSLGVAEQYF. The CDR3 nucleotides are TGTGCCAGCAGCTTAGGAGTCGCAGAGCAGTACTTC. The chain combines TRBV7-8 with TRBJ2-7; D is undetermined. The CDR3 is 12 residues long. Germline V gene sequence: CDR1 SGHVS, CDR2 FQNEAQ. With 1 base removed from V and 7 bases from J, the gap between germline ends came to 8 bases.